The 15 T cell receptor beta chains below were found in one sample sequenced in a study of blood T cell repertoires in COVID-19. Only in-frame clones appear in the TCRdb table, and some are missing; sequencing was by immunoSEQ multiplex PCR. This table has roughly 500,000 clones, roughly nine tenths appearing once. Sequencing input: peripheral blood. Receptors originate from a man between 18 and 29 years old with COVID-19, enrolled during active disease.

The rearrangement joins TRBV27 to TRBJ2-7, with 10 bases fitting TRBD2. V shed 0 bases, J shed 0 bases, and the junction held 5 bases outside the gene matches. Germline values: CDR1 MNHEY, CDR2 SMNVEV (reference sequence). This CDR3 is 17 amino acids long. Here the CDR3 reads CASSLSRPSGSSYEQYF. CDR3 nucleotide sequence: TGTGCCAGCAGTTTATCGAGGCCTAGCGGGAGCTCCTACGAGCAGTACTTC.

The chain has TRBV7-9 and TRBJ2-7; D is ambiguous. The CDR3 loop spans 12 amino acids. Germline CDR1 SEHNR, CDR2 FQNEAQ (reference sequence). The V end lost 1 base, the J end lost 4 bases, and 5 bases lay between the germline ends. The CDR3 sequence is CASSLVDYEQYF. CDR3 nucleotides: TGTGCCAGCAGCTTAGTAGATTACGAGCAGTACTTC.

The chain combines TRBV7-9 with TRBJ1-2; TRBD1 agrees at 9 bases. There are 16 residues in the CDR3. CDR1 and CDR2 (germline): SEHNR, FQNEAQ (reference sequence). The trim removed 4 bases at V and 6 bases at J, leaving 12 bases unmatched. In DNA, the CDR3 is TGTGCCAGCAGCTCCACGCCCGGGACAGGGTATGATGGCTACACCTTC. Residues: CASSSTPGTGYDGYTF.

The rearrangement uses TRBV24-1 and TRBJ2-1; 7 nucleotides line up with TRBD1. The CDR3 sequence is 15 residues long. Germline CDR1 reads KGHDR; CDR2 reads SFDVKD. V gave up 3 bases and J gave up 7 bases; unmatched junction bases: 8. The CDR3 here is CATSDLNRGMNEQFF. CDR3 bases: TGTGCCACCAGTGATCTTAACAGGGGAATGAATGAGCAGTTCTTC.

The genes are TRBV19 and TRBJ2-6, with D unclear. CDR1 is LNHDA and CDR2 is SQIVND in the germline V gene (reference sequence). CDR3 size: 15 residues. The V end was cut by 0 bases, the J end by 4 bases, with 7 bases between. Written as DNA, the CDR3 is TGTGCCAGTAGTATAGAGGGCAGCGGGGCCAACGTCCTGACTTTC. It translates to CASSIEGSGANVLTF.

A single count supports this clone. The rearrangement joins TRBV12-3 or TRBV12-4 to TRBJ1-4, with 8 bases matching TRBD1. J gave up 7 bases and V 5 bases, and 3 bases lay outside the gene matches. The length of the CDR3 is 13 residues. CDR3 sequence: CASSADRAEKLFF. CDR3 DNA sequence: TGTGCCAGCAGTGCGGACAGGGCTGAAAAACTGTTTTTT.

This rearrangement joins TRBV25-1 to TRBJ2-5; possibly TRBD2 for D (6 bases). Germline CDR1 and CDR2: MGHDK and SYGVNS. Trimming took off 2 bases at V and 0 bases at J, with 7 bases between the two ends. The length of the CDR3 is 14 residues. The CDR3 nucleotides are TGTGCCAGCAGTGAAAGCGGGCACCAAGAGACCCAGTACTTC. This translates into CASSESGHQETQYF.

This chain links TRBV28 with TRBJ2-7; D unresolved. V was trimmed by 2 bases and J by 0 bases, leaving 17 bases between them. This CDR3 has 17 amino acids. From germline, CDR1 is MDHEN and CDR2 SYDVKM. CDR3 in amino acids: CASSLTPGQVHSYEQYF. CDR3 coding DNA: TGTGCCAGCAGTTTAACCCCCGGCCAGGTTCACTCCTACGAGCAGTACTTC.

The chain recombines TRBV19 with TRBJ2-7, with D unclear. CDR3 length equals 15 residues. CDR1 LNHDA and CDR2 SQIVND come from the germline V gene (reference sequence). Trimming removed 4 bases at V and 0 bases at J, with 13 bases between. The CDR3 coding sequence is TGTGCCAGTAGTACACCTTTGGCAGGCTCCTACGAGCAGTACTTC. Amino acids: CASSTPLAGSYEQYF.

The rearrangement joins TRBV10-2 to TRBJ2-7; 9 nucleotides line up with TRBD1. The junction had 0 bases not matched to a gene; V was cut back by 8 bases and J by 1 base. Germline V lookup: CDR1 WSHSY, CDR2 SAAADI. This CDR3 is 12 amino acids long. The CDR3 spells CASGTGSYEQYF. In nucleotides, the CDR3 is TGCGCCAGCGGGACAGGGTCCTACGAGCAGTACTTC.

The CDR3 is CASSQVEAEQFF. DNA for the CDR3: TGTGCCAGCAGCCAAGTGGAGGCGGAGCAGTTCTTC. The J gene is TRBJ2-1, the V gene TRBV3-1 (or the pseudogene TRBV3-2); possible D gene TRBD2, 5 bases. The V end was cut by 1 base, the J end by 10 bases, with 8 bases between. The CDR3 contains 12 residues. Germline lookup yields CDR1 LGHDT and CDR2 YNNKEL (reference sequence).

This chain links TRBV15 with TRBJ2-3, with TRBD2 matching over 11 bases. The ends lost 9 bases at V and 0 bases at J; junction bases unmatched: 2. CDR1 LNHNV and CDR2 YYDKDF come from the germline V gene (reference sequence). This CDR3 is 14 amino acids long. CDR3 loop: CATRTSGSTDTQYF. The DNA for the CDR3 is TGTGCCACGAGGACTAGCGGGAGCACAGATACGCAGTATTTT.

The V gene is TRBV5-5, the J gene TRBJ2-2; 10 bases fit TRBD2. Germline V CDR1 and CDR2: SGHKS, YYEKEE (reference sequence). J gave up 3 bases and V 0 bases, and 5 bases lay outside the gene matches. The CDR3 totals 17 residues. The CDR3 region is CASSLAVLAGDTGELFF. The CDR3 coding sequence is TGTGCCAGCAGCTTGGCAGTGCTAGCGGGGGACACCGGGGAGCTGTTTTTT.

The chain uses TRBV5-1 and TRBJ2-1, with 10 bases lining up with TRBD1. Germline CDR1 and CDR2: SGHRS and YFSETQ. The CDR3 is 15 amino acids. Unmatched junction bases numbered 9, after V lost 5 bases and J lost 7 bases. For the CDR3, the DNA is TGCGCCAGCAGGACCGCCCCGGGACAGGGGAATGAGCAGTTCTTC. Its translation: CASRTAPGQGNEQFF.

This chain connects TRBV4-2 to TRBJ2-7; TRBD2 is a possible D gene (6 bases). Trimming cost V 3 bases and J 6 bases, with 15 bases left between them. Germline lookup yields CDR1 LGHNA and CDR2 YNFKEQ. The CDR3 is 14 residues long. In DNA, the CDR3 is TGTGCCAGCAGCCAGGGAGTGGAGGGGACCGAGCAGTACTTC. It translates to CASSQGVEGTEQYF.